These 11 T cell receptor beta chains share one sample of origin, sequenced in a study of T cells in Graves' hyperthyroidism and ophthalmopathy. Authors of the study amplified TCR beta CDR3 regions from RNA transcripts. The TCR CDR3 was amplified in a first-round RT-PCR using the HTBI primer set. TCRdb reprocessed the multiplex PCR reads with MiXCR, giving one entry per CDR3 protein. The sample lists tens of thousands of distinct CDR3 sequences, approximately 58% occurring once. Material: peripheral blood or thyroid tissue (not recorded which). The receptors were sampled from a man younger than 35 with Graves' hyperthyroidism.

This chain joins TRBV20-1 and TRBJ1-4; D is unresolved. Germline V gene lookup returns CDR1 DFQATT and CDR2 SNEGSKA (reference sequence). The CDR3 extends over 12 amino acids. Trimming took off 0 bases at V and 6 bases at J, with 5 bases between the two ends. The CDR3: CSARDAYEKLFF. CDR3 DNA: TGCAGTGCTAGAGACGCATATGAAAAACTGTTTTTT.

This clonotype was detected many times. V usage is TRBV11-3 and J usage is TRBJ1-6; the D is unclear. V dropped 3 bases and J dropped 10 bases, with 10 bases sitting between them. In germline, CDR1 is SGHNT, CDR2 YENEEA. The CDR3 is made up of 13 amino acids. CDR3 sequence (DNA): TGTGCCAGCAGCTTGGTCCAAGGGTCACCCCTCCACTTT. It is translated as CASSLVQGSPLHF.

This clonotype was seen repeatedly, ten times or more. The chain has TRBV25-1 and TRBJ2-5; unclear D gene. Trimming shortened V by 1 base and J by 5 bases, and 2 bases separated the two germline ends. Germline V lookup: CDR1 MGHDK, CDR2 SYGVNS. CDR3 size: 11 residues. The CDR3 DNA follows: TGTGCCAGCAGTGAATGGGAGACCCAGTACTTC. It codes for CASSEWETQYF.

J is TRBJ2-6 and V is TRBV10-3; 9 bases map to TRBD1. This CDR3 contains 15 residues. Germline lookup yields CDR1 ENHRY and CDR2 SYGVKD. With 8 bases clipped from V and 2 bases from J, the junction kept 4 bases outside the gene matches. The CDR3 spells CAIGTGRPGANVLTF. The CDR3 DNA is TGTGCCATCGGGACAGGGCGACCTGGGGCCAACGTCCTGACTTTC.

Many counts were recorded for this clonotype. V is TRBV7-9 and J is TRBJ1-1, with D unclear. The CDR3 covers 13 residues. Trimming left V 5 bases short and J 3 bases short, with 10 bases between. The germline gives CDR1 SEHNR, CDR2 FQNEAQ (reference sequence). The CDR3 loop is CASSDPWHTEAFF. CDR3 in DNA: TGTGCCAGCAGCGATCCCTGGCACACTGAAGCTTTCTTT.

The V and J genes are TRBV29-1 and TRBJ2-7; 10 bases match TRBD1. This CDR3 spans 12 amino acids. V lost 4 bases to trimming and J lost 7 bases; unmatched junction nucleotides: 4. Germline assignment: CDR1 SQVTM and CDR2 ANQGSEA. CDR3: CSVGTGGSEQYF. In nucleotides, the CDR3 is TGCAGCGTTGGGACAGGGGGTAGTGAGCAGTACTTC.

Details on this clonotype: A clone one base away is much larger, so this may be a read error. The rearrangement links TRBV4-1 to TRBJ2-2; TRBD2 matches 11 bases. Germline assignment: CDR1 MGHRA and CDR2 YSYEKL. There are 17 residues in the CDR3. The CDR3 spells CASSPRTSGLVRRELVF. The CDR3 DNA sequence: TGCGCCAGCAGCCCCCGGACTAGCGGGCTTGTCCGGCGGGAGCTGGTTTTT.

This clonotype was found many times. The chain has TRBV6-5 and TRBJ2-2; 12 bases fit TRBD2. After removal of 5 bases from V and 9 bases from J, the junction contained 7 bases not matched to a gene. The CDR3 runs to 15 residues. The V gene's germline CDR1 is MNHEY and CDR2 SVGAGI. The CDR3, as DNA: TGTGCCAGCAGTCCTAGCGGGGGGGCATTTTGGGAGCTGTTTTTT. This gives the protein CASSPSGGAFWELFF.

This clonotype was seen many times. The genes are TRBV6-2 or TRBV6-3 and TRBJ2-5, with a tentative D call TRBD1 (5 bases). The CDR3 runs to 14 residues. The V gene lost 5 bases and the J gene lost 7 bases, with 17 bases spanning the gap. Germline V gene sequence: CDR1 MNHEY, CDR2 SVGEGT. Here the CDR3 reads CASSDSPEPGTQYF. Here the CDR3 DNA reads TGTGCCAGCAGTGACAGCCCCGAACCAGGGACCCAGTACTTC.

This clonotype appeared many times. The genes are TRBV28 and TRBJ2-2; 9 bases line up with TRBD1. This CDR3 comprises 15 residues. From germline, CDR1 is MDHEN and CDR2 SYDVKM. Unmatched junction bases numbered 4, after V lost 3 bases and J lost 5 bases. The CDR3 DNA is TGTGCCAGCAGTTTCGGGACAGGGAGGACCGGGGAGCTGTTTTTT. Translating it yields CASSFGTGRTGELFF.

Comment on this clonotype: One end of the junction fails to match germline, which may point to a read error. The genes are TRBV9 and TRBJ2-5, with D uncertain. The germline V gene has CDR1 SGDLS and CDR2 YYNGEE. There are 14 residues in the CDR3. CDR3 protein: CACSVNYSQETQYF. The CDR3 nucleotides are TGTGCCTGCAGCGTAAACTACTCACAAGAGACCCAGTACTTC.